Each of the 24 T cell receptor beta chains below was sequenced from the same sample in a study of shared clonotypes between healthy human individuals. The protocol was immunoSEQ multiplex PCR, while the TCRdb copy is restricted to in-frame clones and leaves out a portion. Counted here are over 850,000 clones, about 80% occurring once; the ten biggest clones make up roughly 0.62%. The source material was memory CD4+ T cells from PBMCs. Subset in this sample: CD45RA-negative fraction. All receptors come from a young man in good health. Some clones in this sample may be carry-over from other donors' samples.

V gene TRBV20-1 combines with J gene TRBJ1-3; D unclear. Germline lookup yields CDR1 DFQATT and CDR2 SNEGSKA (reference sequence). This CDR3 is built from 11 residues. The V end was cut by 6 bases, the J end by 4 bases, with 7 bases between. The CDR3 DNA follows: TGCAGTGCCGCGGAGGGAAACACCATATATTTT. Residues: CSAAEGNTIYF.

The chain employs TRBV27 and TRBJ1-1, with TRBD1 matching 8 bases. J gave up 0 bases and V 5 bases, and 11 bases lay outside the gene matches. The CDR3 runs 17 residues. The germline V gene has CDR1 MNHEY and CDR2 SMNVEV (reference sequence). The CDR3 DNA reads TGTGCCAGCAGTATGGACAGGGCACCAAGGATGAACACTGAAGCTTTCTTT. This sequence encodes CASSMDRAPRMNTEAFF.

This rearrangement joins TRBV30 to TRBJ2-3, with a tentative D call TRBD1 (5 bases). Per the germline V gene, CDR1 is GTSNPN and CDR2 is SVGIG (reference sequence). The CDR3 runs 17 residues. V was clipped by 4 bases and J by 2 bases, with 22 bases between them. The CDR3 region has the DNA TGTGCCTGGACCCCGATAGGGGAAGTTGGTTCCACAGATACGCAGTATTTT. Its protein is CAWTPIGEVGSTDTQYF.

This rearrangement joins TRBV5-1 to TRBJ1-1; 8 bases fit TRBD1. The CDR3 covers 12 residues. V gave up 0 bases and J gave up 14 bases; unmatched junction bases: 6. The germline gives CDR1 SGHRS, CDR2 YFSETQ. CDR3 sequence reads: CASSLAMDRVFF. The CDR3 DNA reads as TGCGCCAGCAGCTTGGCCATGGACAGGGTGTTCTTT.

Written as DNA, the CDR3 is TGTGCCAGCAGCGCGACAGTTAATGAGCAGTTCTTC. Translated, it gives CASSATVNEQFF. The rearrangement uses TRBV7-2 and TRBJ2-1; D might be TRBD1 (5 bases). V lost 5 bases, J lost 7 bases, and 9 bases lay in between. Germline CDR1 is SGHTA and CDR2 is FQGNSA. This CDR3 comprises 12 residues.

The chain has TRBV2 and TRBJ1-2, with a possible D match to TRBD1 (5 bases). CDR1 is SNHLY, CDR2 FYNNEI, per germline. This CDR3 spans 12 amino acids. The V gene lost 6 bases and the J gene lost 8 bases, with 13 bases spanning the gap. CDR3 loop: CASRGGGSGYTF. CDR3 sequence (DNA): TGTGCCAGCAGGGGTGGGGGGAGCGGCTACACCTTC.

Of note for this clone: Sequence at one end of the junction differs from germline and may be a read error. The V call is TRBV4-2, the J call TRBJ1-2; no clear D gene. This CDR3 is built from 13 residues. Germline V lookup: CDR1 LGHNA, CDR2 YNFKEQ. CDR3 in amino acids: CASSQDSWWYPSF. The CDR3 bases are TGTGCCAGCAGCCAAGATTCCTGGTGGTACCCTTCCTTC.

The table lists this clone with a count of one. This chain connects TRBV5-4 to TRBJ1-4; TRBD1 might be the D (6 bases). The CDR3 is 13 amino acids. The V gene lost 4 bases and the J gene lost 10 bases, with 14 bases spanning the gap. CDR1 SGHNT and CDR2 YYREEE come from the germline V gene (reference sequence). CDR3 DNA sequence: TGTGCCAGCAGCAGAGCACAGGGTACAAAACTGTTTTTT. It codes for CASSRAQGTKLFF.

The chain uses TRBV5-1 and TRBJ2-7, with D maybe TRBD1 (6 bases). The CDR3 length is 14 residues. V dropped 4 bases and J dropped 2 bases, with 13 bases sitting between them. Germline-derived CDR1 and CDR2 are SGHRS and YFSETQ. DNA for the CDR3: TGCGCCAGCAGCGGCTGGGGACAAACCTACGAGCAGTACTTC. Translated: CASSGWGQTYEQYF.

This clone was observed a single time. CDR3 nucleotide sequence: TGTGCCAGCAGCCAAGCCGGTTTCACAGATACGCAGTATTTT. This encodes CASSQAGFTDTQYF. The chain couples TRBV7-2 to TRBJ2-3; the D is unclear. There are 14 residues in the CDR3. V was pared by 5 bases and J by 2 bases, with 11 bases between. Germline-derived CDR1 and CDR2 are SGHTA and FQGNSA.

This clone was recorded a few times. The rearrangement uses TRBV19 and TRBJ1-4, with D unclear. Germline V lookup: CDR1 LNHDA, CDR2 SQIVND (reference sequence). This CDR3 region has 13 residues. V was shortened by 4 bases and J by 8 bases, with 11 bases between the two germline ends. Written as DNA, the CDR3 is TGTGCCAGTAGTAGGTCTACGTCCGAAAAACTGTTTTTT. It encodes CASSRSTSEKLFF.

J is TRBJ2-1 and V is TRBV19; D is ambiguous. The germline V gene encodes CDR1 LNHDA and CDR2 SQIVND (reference sequence). The CDR3 runs to 12 residues. Trimming took off 10 bases at V and 2 bases at J, with 9 bases between the two ends. As DNA, the CDR3 is TGTGCCACCAGTGGCGCCTACAATGAGCAGTTCTTC. This translates into CATSGAYNEQFF.

V gene TRBV2 combines with J gene TRBJ1-1; D is ambiguous. Germline values: CDR1 SNHLY, CDR2 FYNNEI. V lost 3 bases to trimming and J lost 1 base, with 6 bases between them. The CDR3 extends over 13 amino acids. The CDR3 coding sequence is TGTGCCAGCAGTGATACCAGGAACACTGAAGCTTTCTTT. Translated: CASSDTRNTEAFF.

This clone was seen only once. V usage is TRBV7-2 and J usage is TRBJ2-5; 12 nucleotides agree with TRBD2. The CDR3 is 15 amino acids. The germline V gene has CDR1 SGHTA and CDR2 FQGNSA. J lost 3 bases, V lost 5 bases, and 4 bases had no gene match. CDR3 coding DNA: TGTGCCAGCAGCCCCCGACTAGCGGGAGAAGAGACCCAGTACTTC. Amino acids: CASSPRLAGEETQYF.

The chain couples TRBV5-1 to TRBJ2-4; perhaps D is TRBD1 or TRBD2 (5 bases each). The ends were cut back, 4 bases at V and 0 bases at J, with 14 bases in the middle. Germline values: CDR1 SGHRS, CDR2 YFSETQ. CDR3 length equals 16 residues. The CDR3 loop is CASSQTGQLAKNIQYF. Written as DNA, the CDR3 is TGCGCCAGCAGCCAAACGGGGCAGCTAGCCAAAAACATTCAGTACTTC.

This clone was observed once. V and J are TRBV5-5 and TRBJ2-5; tentatively, D is TRBD2 (5 bases). The CDR3 runs to 14 residues. The germline CDR1 and CDR2 sequences are SGHKS and YYEKEE (reference sequence). The V end lost 4 bases, the J end lost 5 bases, and 15 bases lay between the germline ends. CDR3 in DNA: TGTGCCAGCAGCCCTGGCCTCCCGGGGGAGACCCAGTACTTC. This sequence encodes CASSPGLPGETQYF.

The chain recombines TRBV19 with TRBJ1-3; 8 nucleotides align to TRBD1. Looked up from germline, CDR1 is LNHDA and CDR2 is SQIVND (reference sequence). CDR3 length: 15 amino acids. The V and J ends lost 5 bases and 2 bases, in that order; junction bases with no gene match: 5. The CDR3 loop reads CASSPDREPGNTIYF. In DNA form, the CDR3 reads TGTGCCAGTAGTCCGGACAGGGAACCTGGAAACACCATATATTTT.

The V gene is TRBV7-3, the J gene TRBJ2-7; TRBD2 aligns across 8 bases. V lost 5 bases and J lost 5; bases outside the gene matches: 5. CDR1 SGHTA and CDR2 FQGTGA come from the germline V gene. CDR3 size: 13 residues. CDR3 protein: CASSPTSGDEQYF. In DNA, the CDR3 is TGTGCCAGCAGCCCCACTAGCGGAGACGAGCAGTACTTC. Supplemented by reference TRBV7-3 and TRBJ2-7, the full variable domain reads GAGVSQTPSNKVTEKGKYVELRCDPISGHTALYWYRQSLGQGPEFLIYFQGTGAADDSGLPNDRFFAVRPEGSVSTLKIQRTERGDSAVYLCASSPTSGDEQYFGPGTRLTVT.

This sequence joins TRBV19 and TRBJ1-2; TRBD1 aligns across 7 bases. Trimming cost V 3 bases and J 5 bases; bases outside gene matches: 3. This CDR3 spans 13 amino acids. Per the germline V gene, CDR1 is LNHDA and CDR2 is SQIVND (reference sequence). This CDR3 is CASSMTGFYGYTF. For the CDR3, the DNA is TGTGCCAGTAGTATGACAGGGTTTTATGGCTACACCTTC.

The chain uses TRBV5-1 and TRBJ2-4; D is undetermined. The CDR3 length is 15 residues. Germline values: CDR1 SGHRS, CDR2 YFSETQ. V shed 0 bases and J shed 5 bases, with 12 bases lying between them. The CDR3 DNA reads as TGCGCCAGCAGCTTGGAGTTGGGCGCACAAAACATTCAGTACTTC. It codes for CASSLELGAQNIQYF.

This clone came up a few times. This chain joins TRBV20-1 and TRBJ2-1, with D unclear. Deletions cut 3 bases from V and 8 bases from J, with 2 bases between. This CDR3 contains 9 residues. Germline CDR1 and CDR2: DFQATT and SNEGSKA (reference sequence). The CDR3 DNA follows: TGCAGTGCTAGCCATGAGCAGTTCTTC. As protein: CSASHEQFF.

The chain carries TRBV2 and TRBJ2-1, with 8 bases matching TRBD1. Germline CDR1 and CDR2: SNHLY and FYNNEI. The J segment lost 9 bases and the V segment lost 6 bases, leaving 4 bases of the junction unmatched. The CDR3 runs 12 residues. The CDR3 region is CASRDRDSEQFF. Here the CDR3 DNA reads TGTGCCAGCAGGGACAGGGATAGTGAGCAGTTCTTC.

This chain connects TRBV7-2 to TRBJ1-1; tentatively, D is TRBD1 (6 bases). Looked up from germline, CDR1 is SGHTA and CDR2 is FQGNSA. The CDR3 spans 16 residues. Trimming took 4 bases from V and 5 from J, leaving 20 bases between them. CDR3 sequence reads: CASSSSGVSVLTEAFF. For the CDR3, the DNA is TGTGCCAGCAGCTCCTCAGGGGTTTCGGTTCTGACTGAAGCTTTCTTT.

CDR3 nucleotides: TGTGCCAGCAGACGCAGGGGGGGCTCAGATACGCAGTATTTT. This sequence encodes CASRRRGGSDTQYF. The chain couples TRBV28 to TRBJ2-3; D is tentatively TRBD1 or TRBD2 (7 bases each). Between the trimmed V and J ends, which lost 6 bases and 4 bases, there was a span of 14 bases. The germline V gene has CDR1 MDHEN and CDR2 SYDVKM. The CDR3 is 14 residues long.